These 9 T cell receptor beta chains share one sample of origin, sequenced in a study of shared clonotypes between healthy human individuals. Only CD45RO-negative cells positively selected for CCR7 counted as naive CD8 cells, so terminally differentiated effector memory CD45RA+ cells were excluded. Produced via immunoSEQ multiplex PCR; TCRdb's table is partial and in-frame only. The sample holds some 1,900,000 clones, approximately 95% seen once. Material: naive CD8+ T cells sorted from blood. The origin of the receptors is a man younger than 35 in good health.

V usage is TRBV10-1 and J usage is TRBJ1-4; no reliable D call. Trimming removed 3 bases at V and 8 bases at J, with 10 bases between. This CDR3 spans 13 amino acids. Germline CDR1 is WNHNN and CDR2 is SYGVQD (reference sequence). The CDR3 reads CASSDRFGEKLFF. The CDR3 bases are TGCGCCAGCAGTGACAGGTTCGGAGAAAAACTGTTTTTT.

The chain's CDR3 is CASIPIPQEGADTEAFF. The CDR3 coding sequence is TGTGCCAGTATACCGATCCCTCAGGAGGGGGCGGACACTGAAGCTTTCTTT. The rearrangement joins TRBV19 to TRBJ1-1, with 7 bases fitting TRBD1. Per germline, CDR1 LNHDA and CDR2 SQIVND (reference sequence). V lost 7 bases and J lost 3; bases outside the gene matches: 17. This CDR3 contains 17 residues.

The chain uses TRBV4-1 and TRBJ2-2; perhaps TRBD2 as D (5 bases). This CDR3 has 13 amino acids. V was trimmed by 5 bases and J by 6 bases, leaving 10 bases between them. Germline V gives CDR1 MGHRA, CDR2 YSYEKL. The CDR3 DNA reads TGCGCCAGCAGCTCCAGGACTGCCGGGGAGCTGTTTTTT. This sequence encodes CASSSRTAGELFF.

The rearrangement uses TRBV14 and TRBJ2-1; 11 positions agree with TRBD2. J lost 3 bases, V lost 6 bases, and 1 base had no gene match. Germline V lookup: CDR1 SGHDN, CDR2 FVKESK. This CDR3 has 14 residues. CDR3 amino acids: CASRGLADYNEQFF. In DNA, the CDR3 is TGTGCCAGCAGGGGACTAGCGGACTACAATGAGCAGTTCTTC.

This chain connects TRBV27 to TRBJ2-1; D ambiguous. V was clipped by 8 bases and J by 9 bases, with 11 bases between them. CDR1 is MNHEY, CDR2 SMNVEV, per germline (reference sequence). The CDR3 has 11 amino acids. DNA of the CDR3: TGTGCCAGCCTATTTGGTACTGAGCAGTTCTTC. Translated: CASLFGTEQFF.

This clone showed up just once. The rearrangement joins TRBV4-1 to TRBJ2-1; D is perhaps TRBD1 (6 bases). CDR3 size: 17 residues. V lost 3 bases to trimming and J lost 1 base, with 16 bases between them. CDR1 is MGHRA and CDR2 is YSYEKL in the germline V gene. In nucleotides, the CDR3 is TGCGCCAGCAGCCATGCGGACAGAGAGGAATCCTACAATGAGCAGTTCTTC. Encoded protein: CASSHADREESYNEQFF.

This chain joins TRBV30 and TRBJ2-2; unclear D gene. V was shortened by 2 bases and J by 1 base, with 5 bases between the two germline ends. Germline V gene data show CDR1 as GTSNPN and CDR2 as SVGIG (reference sequence). The CDR3 runs 13 residues. CDR3 sequence (DNA): TGTGCCTGGAGTAGCGTGAACACCGGGGAGCTGTTTTTT. Translating it yields CAWSSVNTGELFF. The full variable domain, completed using reference TRBV30 and TRBJ2-2, is SQTIHQWPATLVQPVGSPLSLECTVEGTSNPNLYWYRQAAGRGLQLLFYSVGIGQISSEVPQNLSASRPQDRQFILSSKKLLLSDSGFYLCAWSSVNTGELFFGEGSRLTVL.

The rearrangement uses TRBV5-1 and TRBJ2-3; no clear D. CDR1 is SGHRS and CDR2 is YFSETQ in the germline V gene. Trimming left V 1 base short and J 1 base short, with 10 bases between. The CDR3 runs to 15 residues. CDR3 sequence (DNA): TGCGCCAGCAGCTTGAATTTTGGTGGCACAGATACGCAGTATTTT. Translation: CASSLNFGGTDTQYF.

The chain joins TRBV4-3 to TRBJ2-7; 9 nucleotides align to TRBD1. Germline V gene lookup returns CDR1 LGHNA and CDR2 YSLEER. The CDR3 is made up of 14 amino acids. J was trimmed by 6 bases and V by 1 base; bases with no gene match: 4. DNA of the CDR3: TGCGCCAGCAGCCAAGGGACAGGGGACGCCGAGCAGTACTTC. Encoded protein: CASSQGTGDAEQYF.